These 27 T cell receptor beta chains were all obtained from the same sample, sequenced in a study of control samples from healthy donors and cancer patients. Produced via immunoSEQ multiplex PCR; TCRdb's table is partial and in-frame only. The sample contains about 130,000 clones, over 75% of which appear only once. The sample comprised blood. These receptors were taken from a man in his late teens or twenties in good health.

The rearrangement joins TRBV21-1 to TRBJ2-3; the table names TRBD2, a call not compared with the DNA. TRBV21-1 has pseudogene status. The CDR3 runs 19 residues. CDR3 in DNA: TGTGCCAGCAGCGAAACTTCGGGACTAGCGGGAAATAACACAGATACGCAGTATTTT. It specifies CASSETSGLAGNNTDTQYF.

The chain links TRBV20-1 to TRBJ1-1, with D unclear. Germline values: CDR1 DFQATT, CDR2 SNEGSKA (reference sequence). This CDR3 contains 11 residues. Trimming removed 3 bases at V and 4 bases at J, with 6 bases between. CDR3 bases: TGCAGTGCTAGGTTTGGCACTGAAGCTTTCTTT. It encodes CSARFGTEAFF.

V and J are TRBV6-1 and TRBJ1-3, with D hard to call. CDR1 is MNHNS and CDR2 is SASEGT in the germline V gene. This CDR3 has 14 amino acids. Trimming stripped 2 bases from V and 1 base from J, with 6 bases between. CDR3 loop: CASSEIGSGNTIYF. In nucleotides, the CDR3 is TGTGCCAGCAGTGAAATCGGGTCTGGAAACACCATATATTTT.

V is TRBV7-6 and J is TRBJ2-5; the D gene is possibly TRBD1 (5 bases). Germline loops: CDR1 SGHVS, CDR2 FNYEAQ. The V and J ends lost 1 base and 5 bases respectively, with 14 bases between them. The length of the CDR3 is 15 residues. CDR3 sequence reads: CASSLDGRKGETQYF. In DNA form, the CDR3 reads TGTGCCAGCAGCTTAGATGGCAGGAAGGGGGAGACCCAGTACTTC. Based on the CDR3 plus reference TRBV7-6 and TRBJ2-5, the full variable domain is GAGVSQSPRYKVTKRGQDVALRCDPISGHVSLYWYRQALGQGPEFLTYFNYEAQQDKSGLPNDRFSAERPEGSISTLTIQRTEQRDSAMYRCASSLDGRKGETQYFGPGTRLLVL.

This chain connects TRBV27 to TRBJ1-5, with unresolved D. Trimming left V 6 bases short and J 4 bases short, with 13 bases between. The length of the CDR3 is 14 residues. The germline gives CDR1 MNHEY, CDR2 SMNVEV (reference sequence). The CDR3 protein is CASSPGQANQPQHF. The CDR3 DNA reads as TGTGCCAGCAGCCCCGGGCAGGCTAATCAGCCCCAGCATTTT.

The table lists this clone with a count of one. The chain couples TRBV6-1 to TRBJ2-3; D gene uncertain. The CDR3 loop spans 15 amino acids. The germline V and J ends were trimmed by 2 bases and 0 bases, with 9 bases remaining between them. Germline loops: CDR1 MNHNS, CDR2 SASEGT. The CDR3 DNA sequence: TGTGCCAGCAGTGAAAGGGTAACTAGCACAGATACGCAGTATTTT. Its protein product is CASSERVTSTDTQYF.

The rearrangement joins TRBV4-1 to TRBJ1-5; weak D call: TRBD1 (5 bases). CDR1 MGHRA and CDR2 YSYEKL come from the germline V gene. The CDR3 loop spans 15 amino acids. Trimming removed 3 bases at V and 3 bases at J, with 12 bases between. CDR3 in DNA: TGCGCCAGCAGCCATCTTGACAGCTCCAATCAGCCCCAGCATTTT. It codes for CASSHLDSSNQPQHF.

Only a few counts were recorded for this clone. The CDR3 nucleotides read TGTGCCAGCAGCTTTTTAGGGAGCGATGTTCTGGACAATGAGCAGTTCTTC. It specifies CASSFLGSDVLDNEQFF. This chain uses TRBV11-3 with TRBJ2-1; perhaps TRBD2 as D (5 bases). Germline lookup yields CDR1 SGHNT and CDR2 YENEEA. V was shortened by 3 bases and J by 5 bases, with 20 bases between the two germline ends. This CDR3 is built from 17 residues.

This chain links TRBV19 with TRBJ1-5; possibly TRBD1 for D (5 bases). Per the germline V gene, CDR1 is LNHDA and CDR2 is SQIVND (reference sequence). The CDR3 runs to 15 residues. V lost 4 bases and J lost 6, with 16 bases in between. Here the CDR3 reads CASSKGPQGGQPQHF. Written as DNA, the CDR3 is TGTGCCAGTAGTAAGGGGCCCCAAGGTGGTCAGCCCCAGCATTTT.

The chain combines TRBV28 with TRBJ1-4; 8 bases match TRBD1. V lost 7 bases and J lost 8; bases outside the gene matches: 15. CDR1 is MDHEN and CDR2 is SYDVKM in the germline V gene. This CDR3 comprises 16 residues. CDR3 amino acids: CASTETQGAMGEKLFF. In DNA, the CDR3 is TGTGCCAGCACCGAAACGCAGGGGGCCATGGGGGAAAAACTGTTTTTT.

On this clone: This sample includes further DNA sequences coding for the same CDR3. V is TRBV25-1 and J is TRBJ2-2; 8 bases are a match to TRBD1. Per germline, CDR1 MGHDK and CDR2 SYGVNS. V lost 6 bases, J lost 3 bases, and 3 bases stayed unmatched. This CDR3 has 14 amino acids. In DNA, the CDR3 is TGTGCCAGCAGCGAGGACAGGGACACCGGGGAGCTGTTTTTT. It specifies CASSEDRDTGELFF.

This clone is a singleton in its sample. V usage is TRBV4-1 and J usage is TRBJ2-1, with D unclear. Germline V gene data show CDR1 as MGHRA and CDR2 as YSYEKL. This CDR3 region has 12 residues. The ends were cut back, 1 base at V and 8 bases at J, with 6 bases in the middle. The CDR3 coding sequence is TGCGCCAGCAGCCAAGTAGCTGATGAGCAGTTCTTC. Translation: CASSQVADEQFF.

This chain uses TRBV14 with TRBJ1-3; D might be TRBD1 (6 bases). In germline, CDR1 is SGHDN, CDR2 FVKESK. The V end was cut by 0 bases, the J end by 3 bases, with 6 bases between. The CDR3 sequence is 14 residues long. The CDR3: CASSQDRGGNTIYF. As DNA, the CDR3 is TGTGCCAGCAGCCAAGACAGGGGTGGAAACACCATATATTTT.

The chain carries TRBV25-1 and TRBJ1-3, with D possibly being TRBD1 (5 bases). The CDR3 is 16 residues long. Per germline, CDR1 MGHDK and CDR2 SYGVNS. The V end was cut by 3 bases, the J end by 2 bases, with 14 bases between. In nucleotides, the CDR3 is TGTGCCAGCAGTGATGGGAAGGGGAGCGCTGGAAACACCATATATTTT. As protein: CASSDGKGSAGNTIYF.

This chain uses TRBV5-4 with TRBJ2-5; 11 bases are a match to TRBD1. The germline V gene encodes CDR1 SGHNT and CDR2 YYREEE (reference sequence). This CDR3 spans 15 amino acids. The trim removed 4 bases at V and 4 bases at J, leaving 6 bases unmatched. CDR3 sequence (DNA): TGTGCCAGCAGCCAGGACAGGGGGCGCGGAGAGACCCAGTACTTC. It is translated as CASSQDRGRGETQYF. Filled out from reference TRBV5-4 and TRBJ2-5, the complete variable domain reads ETGVTQSPTHLIKTRGQQVTLRCSSQSGHNTVSWYQQALGQGPQFIFQYYREEENGRGNFPPRFSGLQFPNYSSELNVNALELDDSALYLCASSQDRGRGETQYFGPGTRLLVL.

The chain carries TRBV5-1 and TRBJ2-7; the D gene is possibly TRBD2 (6 bases). The CDR3 totals 12 residues. Trimming pared 4 bases from V and 5 bases from J, leaving 10 bases between. The V gene's germline CDR1 is SGHRS and CDR2 YFSETQ. The chain's CDR3 is CASSRGIDEQYF. The CDR3 DNA follows: TGCGCCAGCAGCCGGGGGATAGACGAGCAGTACTTC.

The rearrangement joins TRBV10-3 to TRBJ2-7, with unresolved D. Germline loops: CDR1 ENHRY, CDR2 SYGVKD. The V end was cut by 7 bases, the J end by 0 bases, with 7 bases between. This CDR3 region has 12 residues. The CDR3 loop reads CAIKGSSYEQYF. In DNA, the CDR3 is TGTGCCATCAAAGGTAGCTCCTACGAGCAGTACTTC.

The genes are TRBV18 and TRBJ2-3; D remains unclear. Germline V lookup: CDR1 KGHSH, CDR2 LQKENI. The CDR3 length is 13 residues. The V gene lost 2 bases and the J gene lost 4 bases, with 7 bases spanning the gap. The CDR3 nucleotides read TGTGCCAGCTCACCATCACTCTCAGATACGCAGTATTTT. Its translation is CASSPSLSDTQYF.

In this sample, this clone turned up a few times. This chain connects TRBV29-1 to TRBJ1-3; no reliable D call. CDR1 SQVTM and CDR2 ANQGSEA come from the germline V gene. V lost 3 bases and J lost 3, with 12 bases in between. There are 14 residues in the CDR3. CDR3 nucleotides: TGCAGCGTTGATAGTGGCGGGAATGGAAACACCATATATTTT. Translation gives CSVDSGGNGNTIYF.

This chain joins TRBV28 and TRBJ1-5, with D possibly TRBD1 on 5 matching bases. In germline, CDR1 is MDHEN, CDR2 SYDVKM. This CDR3 is built from 14 residues. V shed 5 bases and J shed 9 bases, with 17 bases lying between them. The CDR3 here is CASSSLTGLLPQHF. CDR3 DNA: TGTGCCAGCAGTAGCCTCACAGGCCTCCTGCCCCAGCATTTT.

This clone was picked up one time. The chain uses TRBV19 and TRBJ2-1, with TRBD2 matching over 9 bases. This CDR3 contains 17 residues. Looked up from germline, CDR1 is LNHDA and CDR2 is SQIVND (reference sequence). J lost 0 bases, V lost 6 bases, and 9 bases had no gene match. The CDR3 loop reads CASRRTSATLSYNEQFF. CDR3 coding DNA: TGTGCCAGTAGGCGGACTAGCGCAACCCTCTCCTACAATGAGCAGTTCTTC.

The gene calls are TRBV14 and TRBJ2-7; 10 bases line up with TRBD1. The CDR3 spans 14 residues. With V trimmed by 2 bases and J by 6 bases, 4 bases remained unmatched. Germline CDR1 is SGHDN and CDR2 is FVKESK. The CDR3 DNA reads as TGTGCCAGCAGCCAACTGGGACAGGGGAGCGAGCAGTACTTC. The encoded protein is CASSQLGQGSEQYF. The whole variable domain, remainder taken from reference TRBV14 and TRBJ2-7, is EAGVTQFPSHSVIEKGQTVTLRCDPISGHDNLYWYRRVMGKEIKFLLHFVKESKQDESGMPNNRFLAERTGGTYSTLKVQPAELEDSGVYFCASSQLGQGSEQYFGPGTRLTVT.

This rearrangement joins TRBV29-1 to TRBJ2-5; D remains ambiguous. The V gene's germline CDR1 is SQVTM and CDR2 ANQGSEA. V was pared by 7 bases and J by 0 bases, with 9 bases between. CDR3 length: 12 amino acids. In DNA, the CDR3 is TGCAGCGCCCGGGCCTACCAAGAGACCCAGTACTTC. Translating it yields CSARAYQETQYF.

V usage is TRBV7-8 and J usage is TRBJ2-5, with TRBD1 identical over 8 bases. The trim removed 3 bases at V and 2 bases at J, leaving 5 bases unmatched. The CDR3 consists of 15 residues. Germline CDR1 is SGHVS and CDR2 is FQNEAQ. For the CDR3, the DNA is TGTGCCAGCAGCTTGACAGGGGAACAACAAGAGACCCAGTACTTC. Translation gives CASSLTGEQQETQYF.

This sequence joins TRBV19 and TRBJ2-5, with 8 bases aligning to TRBD2. V trimming: 5 bases; J trimming: 3 bases; junction bases outside the gene matches: 2. The CDR3 sequence is 13 residues long. Germline CDR1 reads LNHDA; CDR2 reads SQIVND (reference sequence). The CDR3 region is CASSQTSEETQYF. The DNA of the CDR3 is TGTGCCAGTAGTCAGACTAGCGAAGAGACCCAGTACTTC.

V and J are TRBV5-1 and TRBJ1-4; no reliable D call. Germline assignment: CDR1 SGHRS and CDR2 YFSETQ. CDR3 size: 15 residues. With 7 bases removed from V and 4 bases from J, the gap between germline ends came to 17 bases. This CDR3 reads CASRPGQDLNEKLFF. CDR3 sequence (DNA): TGCGCCAGCCGCCCCGGGCAAGATCTTAATGAAAAACTGTTTTTT.

The chain joins TRBV29-1 to TRBJ2-7; 8 nucleotides line up with TRBD1. Looked up from germline, CDR1 is SQVTM and CDR2 is ANQGSEA. Trimming removed 8 bases from V and 3 bases from J; junction bases left unmatched: 12. The CDR3 has 14 amino acids. CDR3 protein: CSIGGTGNSYEQYF. For the CDR3, the DNA is TGCAGCATAGGCGGGACAGGAAATAGCTACGAGCAGTACTTC.